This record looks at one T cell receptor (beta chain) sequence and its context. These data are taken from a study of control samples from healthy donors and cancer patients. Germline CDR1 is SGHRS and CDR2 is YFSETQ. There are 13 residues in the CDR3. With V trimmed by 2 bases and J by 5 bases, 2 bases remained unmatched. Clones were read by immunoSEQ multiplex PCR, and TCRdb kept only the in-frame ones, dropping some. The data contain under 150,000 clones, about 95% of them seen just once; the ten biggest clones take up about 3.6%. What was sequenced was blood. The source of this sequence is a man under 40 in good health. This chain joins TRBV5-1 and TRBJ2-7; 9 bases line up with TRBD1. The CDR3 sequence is CASSFTGGHEQYF. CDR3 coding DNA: TGCGCCAGCAGCTTCACAGGGGGCCACGAGCAGTACTTC.